The sequence of this TCR beta chain was determined in a study of T cell clones after liver transplantation. The wider study: Samples came from ITN030ST, which attempted immunosuppression withdrawal within 2 years of liver transplantation. As an antigen-independent comparator, third-party-reactive TCRbeta sequences came from pre-transplant mixed lymphocyte reactions. TCRbeta sequencing after a pre-transplant mixed lymphocyte reaction identified graft-donor-reactive clones, later tracked in post-transplant blood. Study findings and constraints: A larger donor-reactive than third-party decline suggested partial antigen-specific deletion.

Germline V lookup: CDR1 SGHVS, CDR2 FNYEAQ. The CDR3 spans 16 residues. The ends were cut back, 6 bases at V and 7 bases at J, with 21 bases in the middle. Of note for this clone: Antigen unknown.

Libraries were prepared by immunoSEQ multiplex PCR; TCRdb keeps only in-frame clonotypes and omits some of them. Altogether about 75,000 clones are present, more than 90% being singletons, with the ten largest covering 2.7%. The chain employs TRBV7-6 and TRBJ1-4; maybe TRBD1 (5 bases). Sequencing used CD4+ T cells from blood, obtained before liver transplant. This clonotype originated in a human donor who received a liver transplant. CDR3: CASSHLQAGSIEKLFF. The CDR3 nucleotides are TGTGCCAGCAGTCACCTTCAGGCAGGGAGCATTGAAAAACTGTTTTTT.